This passage covers 12 T cell receptor beta chains from one sample sequenced in a study of T-cell memory formation after mild COVID-19 (dated by TCRdb to the early 2020s). Receptors were amplified or captured by 5' RACE. Sequencing took place on an Illumina NovaSeq 6000. Through fastp at Q25 and MiXCR, TCRdb rebuilt clones from the public reads, retaining in-frame beta chains. All rows with the same CDR3 protein become a single entry with the most common DNA and genes. Present in this sample are roughly 240,000 distinct CDR3 sequences, 15% to 20% of which were seen just once. Roughly a fifth of the sample goes to the ten largest clones. Material: PBMCs or a T cell subset sorted from them (not recorded which). The receptors originated from a man younger than 35 who had mild COVID-19 (a few samples of this study predate the infection). The sample titles of this study are shuffled in the database, so cell type and time point are left out; the donor was told from shared clones.

This clonotype was counted a few times. This chain uses TRBV3-1 with TRBJ1-3, with 9 bases fitting TRBD1. The V and J ends lost 4 bases and 0 bases, in that order; junction bases with no gene match: 4. There are 16 residues in the CDR3. The V gene's germline CDR1 is LGHDT and CDR2 YNNKEL (reference sequence). CDR3: CASSRPGQGSGNTIYF. CDR3 DNA sequence: TGTGCCAGCAGCCGACCGGGACAGGGCTCTGGAAACACCATATATTTT.

The table lists this clonotype with a few counts. This sequence joins TRBV6-2 or TRBV6-3 and TRBJ1-2, with D uncertain. Trimming stripped 0 bases from V and 6 bases from J, with 11 bases between. Germline values: CDR1 MNHEY, CDR2 SVGEGT. The CDR3 is 14 amino acids. In DNA form, the CDR3 reads TGTGCCAGCAGTTACTCGGGCGGTCTCGATGGCTACACCTTC. Translating gives CASSYSGGLDGYTF.

V and J are TRBV20-1 and TRBJ1-5, with 7 positions matching TRBD1. Per germline, CDR1 DFQATT and CDR2 SNEGSKA (reference sequence). This CDR3 region has 14 residues. V gave up 0 bases and J gave up 4 bases; unmatched junction bases: 3. For the CDR3, the DNA is TGCAGTGCTAGAGATCCCAGGGGGAATCAGCCCCAGCATTTT. Translating it yields CSARDPRGNQPQHF.

This chain uses TRBV28 with TRBJ2-7, with D perhaps given as TRBD1 or TRBD2 (5 bases each). V was pared by 3 bases and J by 4 bases, with 16 bases between. CDR1 is MDHEN and CDR2 is SYDVKM in the germline V gene. The CDR3 spans 15 residues. The CDR3 loop is CASSFGAAFGYEQYV. CDR3 DNA sequence: TGTGCCAGCAGTTTCGGGGCAGCCTTCGGGTACGAGCAGTACGTC.

This clonotype was detected a few times. V gene TRBV6-6 combines with J gene TRBJ1-5; 8 positions agree with TRBD1. This CDR3 region has 15 residues. Trimming removed 6 bases from V and 6 bases from J; junction bases left unmatched: 10. CDR1 is MNHNY, CDR2 SVGAGI, per germline (reference sequence). The CDR3 sequence is CASSPDRDGGQPQHF. In nucleotides, the CDR3 is TGTGCCAGCAGCCCGGACAGGGATGGCGGTCAGCCCCAGCATTTT.

This clonotype has just a few counts. V and J are TRBV5-5 and TRBJ2-1, with D possibly matching TRBD1 (5 bases). The ends were cut back, 0 bases at V and 9 bases at J, with 16 bases in the middle. Germline CDR1 reads SGHKS; CDR2 reads YYEKEE (reference sequence). The CDR3 length is 15 residues. In DNA, the CDR3 is TGTGCCAGCAGCTTGGCCGTAACAGTTCAGGGTGAGCAGTTCTTC. It yields the protein CASSLAVTVQGEQFF.

The CDR3: CSSSTDTQYF. The CDR3 DNA follows: TGCAGCTCCAGCACAGATACGCAGTATTTT. The chain joins TRBV29-1 to TRBJ2-3, with unresolved D. Trimming pared 8 bases from V and 0 bases from J, leaving 3 bases between. The length of the CDR3 is 10 residues. Looked up from germline, CDR1 is SQVTM and CDR2 is ANQGSEA.

The chain employs TRBV20-1 and TRBJ2-5, with D hard to call. With 5 bases removed from V and 2 bases from J, the gap between germline ends came to 9 bases. Germline V CDR1 and CDR2: DFQATT, SNEGSKA (reference sequence). The CDR3 sequence is 12 residues long. In nucleotides, the CDR3 is TGCAGTGCTCTTAGGTTTCAAGAGACCCAGTACTTC. This sequence encodes CSALRFQETQYF.

In its sample, this clonotype was seen a few times. This chain uses TRBV7-8 with TRBJ2-5; D is possibly TRBD1 or TRBD2 (5 bases each). V lost 5 bases to trimming and J lost 5 bases, with 18 bases between them. This CDR3 has 15 residues. Looked up from germline, CDR1 is SGHVS and CDR2 is FQNEAQ. This chain's CDR3 is CASSHQDGAGETQYF. As DNA, the CDR3 is TGTGCCAGCAGCCATCAGGACGGGGCCGGGGAGACCCAGTACTTC.

This sequence joins TRBV7-2 and TRBJ2-5; TRBD2 matches 10 bases. CDR3 length: 15 residues. Germline values: CDR1 SGHTA, CDR2 FQGNSA. V shed 0 bases, J shed 5 bases, and the junction held 3 bases outside the gene matches. In DNA, the CDR3 is TGTGCCAGCAGCTTAGCTCTAGCGGGGGCGGAGACCCAGTACTTC. The encoded protein is CASSLALAGAETQYF.

This clonotype was detected only a few times. The J gene is TRBJ2-5, the V gene TRBV2; 7 positions match TRBD1. With V trimmed by 7 bases and J by 3 bases, 5 bases remained unmatched. Germline values: CDR1 SNHLY, CDR2 FYNNEI. The CDR3 is 13 residues long. Here the CDR3 DNA reads TGTGCCAGCACCGGCGGACAGGAAGAGACCCAGTACTTC. Protein sequence: CASTGGQEETQYF.

There are a few counts of this clonotype. This chain links TRBV2 with TRBJ2-5; TRBD2 agrees at 7 bases. The V gene end was trimmed by 6 bases and the J gene end by 2 bases; junction bases not matched to a gene: 15. CDR1 is SNHLY and CDR2 is FYNNEI in the germline V gene. This CDR3 contains 17 residues. The CDR3 DNA reads TGTGCCAGCAGCCCATCCGCCAGACTAGCAGATCAAGAGACCCAGTACTTC. It specifies CASSPSARLADQETQYF.